This entry features one T cell receptor beta chain sequence. This table comes from immunoSEQ multiplex PCR, and its TCRdb copy is limited to in-frame clones, with some not included. The sample carries about 89,000 clones, about nine tenths recorded once. From germline, CDR1 is GTSNPN and CDR2 SVGIG (reference sequence). The CDR3 has 12 residues. Trimming stripped 5 bases from V and 2 bases from J, with 10 bases between. The entry originates in a study of control samples from healthy donors and cancer patients. Sequencing input: blood. This sequence joins TRBV30 and TRBJ2-7; either TRBD1 or TRBD2 may fit D (5 bases each). The TCR originated in a man aged 30-40 years in good health. The CDR3 region is CAWGRGAYEQYF. CDR3 nucleotide sequence: TGTGCCTGGGGCCGAGGGGCCTACGAGCAGTACTTC.